Included here is one T cell receptor (beta chain) sequence, with context. This table comes from immunoSEQ multiplex PCR, and its TCRdb copy is limited to in-frame clones, with some not included. The table lists tens of thousands of clones, about nine tenths of them singletons. The sample comes from a study of control samples from healthy donors and cancer patients. Germline V CDR1 and CDR2: LNHDA, SQIVND (reference sequence). The CDR3 covers 14 residues. V lost 8 bases, J lost 8 bases, and 16 bases lay in between. Sequencing input: blood. The rearrangement joins TRBV19 to TRBJ1-6; maybe TRBD1 (6 bases). The TCR originated in a woman in her seventies in good health. CDR3 sequence (DNA): TGTGCCAGTCGCCGGGACAAAAGATATTCACCCCTCCACTTT. This encodes CASRRDKRYSPLHF.